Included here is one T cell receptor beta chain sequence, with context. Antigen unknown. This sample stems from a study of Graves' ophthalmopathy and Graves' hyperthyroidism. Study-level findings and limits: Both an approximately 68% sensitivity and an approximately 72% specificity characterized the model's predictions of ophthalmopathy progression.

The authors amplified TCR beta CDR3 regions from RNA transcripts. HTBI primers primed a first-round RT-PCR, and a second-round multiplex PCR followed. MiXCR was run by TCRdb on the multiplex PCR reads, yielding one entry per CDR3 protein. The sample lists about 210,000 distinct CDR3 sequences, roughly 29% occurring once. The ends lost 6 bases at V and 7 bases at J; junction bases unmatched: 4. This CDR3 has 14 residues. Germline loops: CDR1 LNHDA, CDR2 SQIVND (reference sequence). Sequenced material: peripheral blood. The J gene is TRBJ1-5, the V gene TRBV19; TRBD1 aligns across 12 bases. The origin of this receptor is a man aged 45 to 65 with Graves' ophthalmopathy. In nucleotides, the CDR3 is TGTGCCAGTAGCCGGGACAGGGGGCGACAGCCCCAGCATTTT. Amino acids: CASSRDRGRQPQHF.